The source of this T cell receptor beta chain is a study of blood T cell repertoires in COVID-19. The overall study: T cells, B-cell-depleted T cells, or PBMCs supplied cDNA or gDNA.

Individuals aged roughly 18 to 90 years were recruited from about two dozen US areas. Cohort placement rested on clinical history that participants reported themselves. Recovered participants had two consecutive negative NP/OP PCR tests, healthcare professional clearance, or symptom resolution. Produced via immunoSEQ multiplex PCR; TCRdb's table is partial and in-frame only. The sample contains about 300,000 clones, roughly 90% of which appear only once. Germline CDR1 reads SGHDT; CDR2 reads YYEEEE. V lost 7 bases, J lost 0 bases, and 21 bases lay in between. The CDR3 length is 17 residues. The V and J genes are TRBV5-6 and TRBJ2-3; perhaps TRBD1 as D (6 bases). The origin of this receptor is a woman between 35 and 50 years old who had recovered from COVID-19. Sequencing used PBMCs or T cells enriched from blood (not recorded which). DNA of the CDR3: TGTGCCAGCGATTCCAGGGGCTATTATCCTAGCACAGATACGCAGTATTTT. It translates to CASDSRGYYPSTDTQYF. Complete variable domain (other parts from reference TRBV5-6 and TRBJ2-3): DAGVTQSPTHLIKTRGQQVTLRCSPKSGHDTVSWYQQALGQGPQFIFQYYEEEERQRGNFPDRFSGHQFPNYSSELNVNALLLGDSALYLCASDSRGYYPSTDTQYFGPGTRLTVL.